The clone carrying this T cell receptor (beta chain) turned up a few times. What it binds is not known. TCRdb reprocessed the multiplex PCR reads via MiXCR and lists one record per CDR3 protein. The table has fewer than 200,000 distinct CDR3 sequences, about 30% seen once; the top ten hold 4.3%. The sample belongs to a study of breast tumors, draining lymph nodes, adjacent tissues. Study-level findings and limits: Tumor TCR diversity was below lymph nodes but above nontumor tissue.

Samples came from axillary lymph nodes draining the breast cancer. This CDR3 spans 14 amino acids. Germline assignment: CDR1 SEHNR and CDR2 FQNEAQ (reference sequence). The V gene is TRBV7-9, the J gene TRBJ2-2; D unresolved. The last part of the DNA fits TRBJ1-1 better; the J call may be wrong. Input material: axillary lymph node tissue. The receptor's source is a female donor with breast cancer. Some clones in this sample may be carry-over from other donors' samples. CDR3: CASSLAAGNTEAFF. CDR3 DNA: TGTGCCAGCAGCTTAGCTGCCGGGAACACTGAAGCTTTCTTT.